This T cell receptor beta chain appears in the sequencing data of a study of cytomegalovirus exposure and HLA in healthy donors. CDR3 length: 16 residues. V lost 5 bases and J 8 bases, leaving 22 bases between the germline ends. In germline, CDR1 is LNHDA, CDR2 SQIVND (reference sequence). Both 60 Vbeta primers and 13 Jbeta primers went into the PCR. Measured with immunoSEQ multiplex PCR; TCRdb has only the in-frame clones, and not every one. The sample lists more than 150,000 clones, 65% to 85% occurring once. The gene calls are TRBV19 and TRBJ2-1, with D perhaps TRBD1 (6 bases). Sequencing was done on a sample of PBMCs. The receptor was isolated from a girl aged 10 to 17 in good health and CMV-seropositive. The CDR3 reads CASSYIWSGGGDEQFF. The CDR3 DNA sequence: TGTGCCAGTAGTTATATATGGTCCGGTGGGGGCGATGAGCAGTTCTTC.